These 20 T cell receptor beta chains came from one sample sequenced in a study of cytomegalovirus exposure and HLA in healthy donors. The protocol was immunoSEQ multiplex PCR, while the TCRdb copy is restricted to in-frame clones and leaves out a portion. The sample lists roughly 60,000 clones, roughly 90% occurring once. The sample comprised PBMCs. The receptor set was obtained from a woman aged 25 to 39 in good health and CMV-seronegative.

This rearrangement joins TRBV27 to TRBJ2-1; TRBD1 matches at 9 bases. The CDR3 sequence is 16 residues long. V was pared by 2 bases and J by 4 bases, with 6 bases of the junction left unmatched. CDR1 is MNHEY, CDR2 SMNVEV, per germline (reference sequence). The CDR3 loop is CASSLNLDRGYNEQFF. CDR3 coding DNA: TGTGCCAGCAGTTTAAACTTGGACAGGGGATACAATGAGCAGTTCTTC.

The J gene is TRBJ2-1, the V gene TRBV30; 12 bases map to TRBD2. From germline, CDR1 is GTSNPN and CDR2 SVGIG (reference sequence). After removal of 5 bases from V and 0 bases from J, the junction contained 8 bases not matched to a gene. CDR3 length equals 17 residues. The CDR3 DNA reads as TGTGCCTGGGGTGGGACTAGCGGGCCTGACTCCTACAATGAGCAGTTCTTC. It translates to CAWGGTSGPDSYNEQFF.

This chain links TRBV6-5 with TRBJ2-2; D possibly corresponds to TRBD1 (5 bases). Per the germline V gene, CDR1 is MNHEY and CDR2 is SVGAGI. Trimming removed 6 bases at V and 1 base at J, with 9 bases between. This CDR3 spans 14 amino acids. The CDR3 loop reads CASRKGVNTGELFF. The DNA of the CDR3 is TGTGCCAGCAGAAAAGGGGTGAACACCGGGGAGCTGTTTTTT.

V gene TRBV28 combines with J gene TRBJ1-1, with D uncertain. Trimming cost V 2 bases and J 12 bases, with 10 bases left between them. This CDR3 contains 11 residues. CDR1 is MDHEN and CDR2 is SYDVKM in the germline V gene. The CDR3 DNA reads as TGTGCCAGCAGTTTAGGGCTTTCGACTTTCTTT. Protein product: CASSLGLSTFF.

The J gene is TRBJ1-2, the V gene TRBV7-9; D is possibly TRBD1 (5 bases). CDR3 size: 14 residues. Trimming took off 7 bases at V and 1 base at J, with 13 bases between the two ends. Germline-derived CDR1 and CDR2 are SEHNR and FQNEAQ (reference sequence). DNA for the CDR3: TGTGCCAGCACCTATAGCGGGGGTAACTATGGCTACACCTTC. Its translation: CASTYSGGNYGYTF.

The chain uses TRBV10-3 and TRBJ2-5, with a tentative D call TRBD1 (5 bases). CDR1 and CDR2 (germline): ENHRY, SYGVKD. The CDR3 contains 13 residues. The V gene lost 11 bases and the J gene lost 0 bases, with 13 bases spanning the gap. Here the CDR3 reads CAVKQDNQETQYF. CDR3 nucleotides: TGTGCCGTAAAACAGGACAACCAAGAGACCCAGTACTTC.

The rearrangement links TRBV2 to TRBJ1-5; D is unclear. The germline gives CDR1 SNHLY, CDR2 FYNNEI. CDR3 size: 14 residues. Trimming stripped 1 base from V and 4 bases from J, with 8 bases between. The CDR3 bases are TGTGCCAGCAGTGAAGGGCTACTAAATCAGCCCCAGCATTTT. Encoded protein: CASSEGLLNQPQHF.

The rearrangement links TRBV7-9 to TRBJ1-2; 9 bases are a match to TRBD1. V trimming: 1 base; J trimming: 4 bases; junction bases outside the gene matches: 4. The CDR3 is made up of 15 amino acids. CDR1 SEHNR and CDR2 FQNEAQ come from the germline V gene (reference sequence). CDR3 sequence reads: CASSLGTGDFYGYTF. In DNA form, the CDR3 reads TGTGCCAGCAGCTTAGGGACAGGGGATTTCTATGGCTACACCTTC.

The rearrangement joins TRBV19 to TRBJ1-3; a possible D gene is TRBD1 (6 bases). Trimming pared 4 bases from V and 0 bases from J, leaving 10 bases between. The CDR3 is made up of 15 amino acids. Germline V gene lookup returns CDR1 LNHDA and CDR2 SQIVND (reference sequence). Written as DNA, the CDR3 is TGTGCCAGTAGTAGGGGACAAAGCTCTGGAAACACCATATATTTT. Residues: CASSRGQSSGNTIYF.

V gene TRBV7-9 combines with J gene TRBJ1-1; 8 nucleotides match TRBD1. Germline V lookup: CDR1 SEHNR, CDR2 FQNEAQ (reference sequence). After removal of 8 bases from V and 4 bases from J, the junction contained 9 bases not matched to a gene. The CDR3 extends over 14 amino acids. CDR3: CASQKTGAPTEAFF. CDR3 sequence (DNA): TGTGCCAGCCAAAAGACAGGGGCTCCCACTGAAGCTTTCTTT.

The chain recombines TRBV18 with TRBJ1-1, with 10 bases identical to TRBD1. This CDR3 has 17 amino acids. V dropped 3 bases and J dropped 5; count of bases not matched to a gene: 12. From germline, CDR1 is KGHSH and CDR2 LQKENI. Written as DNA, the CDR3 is TGTGCCAGCTCACCTGGGACAGGGGCAAGGGGGTTTACTGAAGCTTTCTTT. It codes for CASSPGTGARGFTEAFF.

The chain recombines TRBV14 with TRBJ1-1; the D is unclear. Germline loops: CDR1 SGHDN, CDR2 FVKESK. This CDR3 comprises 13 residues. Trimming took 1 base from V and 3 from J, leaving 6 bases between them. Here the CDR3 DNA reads TGTGCCAGCAGCCAAGTAGCTGACACTGAAGCTTTCTTT. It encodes CASSQVADTEAFF.

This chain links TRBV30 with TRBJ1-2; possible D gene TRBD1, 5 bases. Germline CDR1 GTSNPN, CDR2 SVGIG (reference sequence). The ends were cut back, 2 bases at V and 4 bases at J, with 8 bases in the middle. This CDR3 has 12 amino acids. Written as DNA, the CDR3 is TGTGCCTGGAGTAGGCAGGGCTATGGCTACACCTTC. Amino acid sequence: CAWSRQGYGYTF.

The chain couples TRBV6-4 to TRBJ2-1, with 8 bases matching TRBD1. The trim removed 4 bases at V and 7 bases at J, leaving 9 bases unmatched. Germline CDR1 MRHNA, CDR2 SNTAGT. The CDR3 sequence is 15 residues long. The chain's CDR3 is CASSVTQGAGNEQFF. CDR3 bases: TGTGCCAGCAGTGTCACTCAGGGGGCTGGAAATGAGCAGTTCTTC.

The CDR3 DNA is TGCAGCGTCAGACAGGACTCCTACGAGCAGTACTTC. Encoded protein: CSVRQDSYEQYF. The chain combines TRBV29-1 with TRBJ2-7; TRBD1 might be the D (6 bases). Germline V gene lookup returns CDR1 SQVTM and CDR2 ANQGSEA. The V gene lost 6 bases and the J gene lost 0 bases, with 9 bases spanning the gap. The CDR3 loop spans 12 amino acids.

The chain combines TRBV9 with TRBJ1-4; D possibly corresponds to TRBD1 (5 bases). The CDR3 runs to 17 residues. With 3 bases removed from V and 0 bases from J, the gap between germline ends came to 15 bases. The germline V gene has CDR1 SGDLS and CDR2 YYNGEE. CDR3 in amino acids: CASSADSLETTNEKLFF. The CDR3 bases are TGTGCCAGCAGCGCCGACAGCCTCGAAACAACTAATGAAAAACTGTTTTTT.

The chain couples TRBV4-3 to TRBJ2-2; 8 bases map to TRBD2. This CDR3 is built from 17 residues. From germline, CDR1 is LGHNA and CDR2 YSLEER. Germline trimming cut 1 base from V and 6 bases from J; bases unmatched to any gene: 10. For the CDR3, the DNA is TGCGCCAGCAGCCAAGTCTTGGGGGTAGCGGGACCCGGGGAGCTGTTTTTT. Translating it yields CASSQVLGVAGPGELFF.

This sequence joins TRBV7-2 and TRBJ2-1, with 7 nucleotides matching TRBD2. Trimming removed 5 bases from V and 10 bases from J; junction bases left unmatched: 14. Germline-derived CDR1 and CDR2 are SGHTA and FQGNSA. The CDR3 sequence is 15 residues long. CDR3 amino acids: CASSPRPAGEGEQFF. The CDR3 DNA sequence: TGTGCCAGCAGCCCACGACCGGCGGGAGAAGGGGAGCAGTTCTTC.

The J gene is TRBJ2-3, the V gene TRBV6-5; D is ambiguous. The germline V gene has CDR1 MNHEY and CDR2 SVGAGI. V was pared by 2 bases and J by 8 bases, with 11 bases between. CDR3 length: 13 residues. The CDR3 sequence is CASSYLLTGTQYF. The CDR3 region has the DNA TGTGCCAGCAGTTACCTCTTAACCGGTACGCAGTATTTT.

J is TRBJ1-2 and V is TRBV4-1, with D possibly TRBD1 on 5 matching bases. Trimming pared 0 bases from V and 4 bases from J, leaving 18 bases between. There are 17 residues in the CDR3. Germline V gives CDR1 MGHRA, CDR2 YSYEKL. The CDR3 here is CASSQEIHLGGGYGYTF. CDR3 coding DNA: TGCGCCAGCAGCCAAGAAATTCATCTGGGGGGGGGCTATGGCTACACCTTC.